This TCR beta chain was sequenced for a study of blood T cell repertoires in COVID-19. About the research overall: Some COVID-19 samples were acute and others convalescent; all came from the United States, Italy and Spain. Sources were T cells, B-cell-depleted T cells, or PBMCs; the material itself was cDNA or gDNA.

This clone was seen a few times. The CDR3 is made up of 15 amino acids. V lost 0 bases, J lost 4 bases, and 12 bases lay in between. Per the germline V gene, CDR1 is GTSNPN and CDR2 is SVGIG (reference sequence). In the authors' workflow: Scientists estimated how many nucleated cells there were by amplifying reference gene primers. Repertoires were generated with immunoSEQ multiplex PCR, while TCRdb's copy carries only in-frame clones and drops some. V, J and clone size are taken as reported in that table, and D and trimming were inferred from the DNA itself. The sample yields 40,000 to 60,000 clones, 68% seen once.

The source is a woman aged 70-85 years with acute or convalescent COVID-19. The chain has TRBV30 and TRBJ2-2; D might be TRBD2 (6 bases). Sequenced input: peripheral blood. Here the CDR3 DNA reads TGTGCCTGGAGTGTACTACTAGCCTCCACCGGGGAGCTGTTTTTT. This sequence encodes CAWSVLLASTGELFF.